The present TCR beta chain was sequenced within a study of T-cell memory formation after mild COVID-19. V gave up 0 bases and J gave up 0 bases, with 14 bases separating them. Germline assignment: CDR1 DFQATT and CDR2 SNEGSKA (reference sequence). The CDR3 has 16 residues. One entry per CDR3 protein, called by TCRdb with MiXCR from the 5' RACE reads. The sample lists about 360,000 distinct CDR3 sequences; approximately 15% were seen once. This clonotype was seen more than once but under ten times. The chain carries TRBV20-1 and TRBJ1-1; D perhaps matches TRBD1 (5 bases). The sample comprised PBMCs or a T cell subset sorted from them (not recorded which). This clonotype was obtained from a man younger than 30 who had mild COVID-19 (a few samples of this study predate the infection). Cell type and time point are not known. The CDR3 coding sequence is TGCAGTGCTAGAGACGGGGGAGGGAATTTGAACACTGAAGCTTTCTTT. Translation: CSARDGGGNLNTEAFF.